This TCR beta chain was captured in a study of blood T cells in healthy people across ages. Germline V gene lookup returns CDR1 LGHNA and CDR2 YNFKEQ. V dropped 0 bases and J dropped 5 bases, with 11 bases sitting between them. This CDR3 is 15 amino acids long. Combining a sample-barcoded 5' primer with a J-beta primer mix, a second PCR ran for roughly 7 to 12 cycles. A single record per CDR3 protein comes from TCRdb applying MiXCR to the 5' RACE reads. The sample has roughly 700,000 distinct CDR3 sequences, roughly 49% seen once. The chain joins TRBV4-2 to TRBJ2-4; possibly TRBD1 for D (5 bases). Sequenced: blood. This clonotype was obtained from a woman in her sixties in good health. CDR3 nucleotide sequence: TGTGCCAGCAGCCAAGACCAGGGTGCCGAAAACATTCAGTACTTC. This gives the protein CASSQDQGAENIQYF.